This TCR beta chain was recovered during a study of a mutant IDH1 vaccine in newly diagnosed glioma. The V end was cut by 6 bases, the J end by 4 bases, with 15 bases between. CDR1 SNHLY and CDR2 FYNNEI come from the germline V gene. The CDR3 loop spans 14 amino acids. The time point: baseline, week 1 (first vaccination visit). Treatment meaning: pre-vaccination baseline after standard-of-care therapy. Some clones are missing from TCRdb's copy, which holds only in-frame ones; the method was immunoSEQ multiplex PCR. The sample carries 95,000 to 100,000 clones, around nine tenths recorded once. Sequencing was performed on PBMCs, taken from a glioma patient treated with radiotherapy, temozolomide or both. The TCR sequence derives from a woman in her forties or fifties with glioma. The chain links TRBV2 to TRBJ1-1, with D tentatively TRBD1 (6 bases). The CDR3 reads CASSIQGTFTEAFF. The CDR3 region has the DNA TGTGCCAGCAGCATACAGGGAACATTCACTGAAGCTTTCTTT.